This TCR beta chain was recovered during a study of CD8 T cells in ankylosing spondylitis. General study results and limits: Disease-linked clones bore a CD8+ phenotype, appearing relatively rarely in peripheral blood. Blood from ankylosing spondylitis patients appeared to carry a characteristic eight-variant TCR beta motif.

The CDR3 covers 14 residues. V was cut by 1 base and J by 8 bases, with 12 bases left in between. Germline loops: CDR1 SGHRS, CDR2 YFSETQ. In this sample, this clonotype turned up many times. Its cognate antigen is unknown. Molecular-barcoded quantitative 5'-RACE produced these TCR beta libraries. Via MiXCR, TCRdb re-called the 5' RACE reads, giving one row per CDR3 protein. The sample contains fewer than 400,000 distinct CDR3 sequences, 14% to 15% of which appear only once. Sequenced input: blood, either unsorted or a sorted T cell fraction (not recorded which). The sequence was obtained from a male donor with ankylosing spondylitis or in good health (not recorded which). The genes are TRBV5-1 and TRBJ1-4; tentatively, D is TRBD1 (5 bases). CDR3 residues: CASSLSLGVEKLFF. The CDR3 nucleotides are TGCGCCAGCAGCTTGTCCTTGGGGGTCGAAAAACTGTTTTTT.